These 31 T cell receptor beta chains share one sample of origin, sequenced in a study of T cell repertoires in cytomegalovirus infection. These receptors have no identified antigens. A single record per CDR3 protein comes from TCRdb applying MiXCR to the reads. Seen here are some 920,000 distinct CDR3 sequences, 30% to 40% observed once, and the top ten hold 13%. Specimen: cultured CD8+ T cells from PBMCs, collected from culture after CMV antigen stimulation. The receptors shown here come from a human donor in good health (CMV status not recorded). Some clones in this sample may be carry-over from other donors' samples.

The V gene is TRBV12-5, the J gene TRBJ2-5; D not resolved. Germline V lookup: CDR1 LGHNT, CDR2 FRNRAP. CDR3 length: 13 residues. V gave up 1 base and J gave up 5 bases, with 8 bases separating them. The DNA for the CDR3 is TGTGCTAGTGGTTTGGGGCCAAGGGAGACCCAGTACTTC. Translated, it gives CASGLGPRETQYF.

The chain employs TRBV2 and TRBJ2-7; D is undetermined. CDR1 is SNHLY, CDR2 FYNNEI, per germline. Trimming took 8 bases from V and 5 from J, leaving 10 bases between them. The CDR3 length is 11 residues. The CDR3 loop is CASPKLDEQYV. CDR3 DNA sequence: TGTGCCAGCCCCAAGTTGGACGAGCAGTACGTC.

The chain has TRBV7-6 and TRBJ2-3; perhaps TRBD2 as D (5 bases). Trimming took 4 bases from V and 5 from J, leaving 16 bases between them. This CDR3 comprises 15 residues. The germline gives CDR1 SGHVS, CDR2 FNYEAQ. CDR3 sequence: CASSSTAGPEDTQYF. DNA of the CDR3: TGTGCCAGCAGCTCAACCGCGGGCCCAGAAGATACGCAGTATTTT.

The CDR3 here is CASSAGRVANEKLFF. CDR3 DNA: TGTGCCAGCAGCGCAGGCAGGGTGGCTAATGAAAAACTGTTTTTT. The chain links TRBV7-9 to TRBJ1-4, with D possibly being TRBD1 (5 bases). Per germline, CDR1 SEHNR and CDR2 FQNEAQ (reference sequence). The CDR3 consists of 15 residues. Trimming took 5 bases from V and 3 from J, leaving 13 bases between them.

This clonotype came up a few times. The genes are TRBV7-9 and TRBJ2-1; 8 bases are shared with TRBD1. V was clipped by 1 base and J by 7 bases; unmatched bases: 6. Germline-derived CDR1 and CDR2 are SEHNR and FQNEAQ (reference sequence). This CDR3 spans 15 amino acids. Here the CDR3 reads CASSLGRGRLNEQFF. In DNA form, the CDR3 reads TGTGCCAGCAGCTTAGGCAGGGGGCGTTTAAATGAGCAGTTCTTC.

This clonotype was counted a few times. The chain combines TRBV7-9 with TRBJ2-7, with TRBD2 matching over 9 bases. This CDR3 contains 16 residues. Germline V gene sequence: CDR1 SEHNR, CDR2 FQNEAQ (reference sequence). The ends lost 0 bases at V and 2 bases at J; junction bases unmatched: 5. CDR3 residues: CASSLAREGHPYEQYV. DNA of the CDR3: TGTGCCAGCAGCTTAGCGCGGGAGGGACACCCCTACGAGCAGTACGTC.

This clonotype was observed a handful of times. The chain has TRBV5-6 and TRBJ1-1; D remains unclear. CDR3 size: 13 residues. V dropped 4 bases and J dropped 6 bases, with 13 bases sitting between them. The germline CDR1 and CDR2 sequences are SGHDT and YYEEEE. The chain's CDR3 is CASSLPGAPEAFF. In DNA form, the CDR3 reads TGTGCCAGCAGCCTCCCCGGAGCTCCTGAAGCTTTCTTT.

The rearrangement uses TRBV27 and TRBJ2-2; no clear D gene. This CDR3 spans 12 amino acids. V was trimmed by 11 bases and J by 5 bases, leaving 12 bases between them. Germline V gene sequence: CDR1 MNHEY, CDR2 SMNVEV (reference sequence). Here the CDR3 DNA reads TGTGCCGTGGGTTTTACTACCGGGGAGCTGTTTTTT. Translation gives CAVGFTTGELFF.

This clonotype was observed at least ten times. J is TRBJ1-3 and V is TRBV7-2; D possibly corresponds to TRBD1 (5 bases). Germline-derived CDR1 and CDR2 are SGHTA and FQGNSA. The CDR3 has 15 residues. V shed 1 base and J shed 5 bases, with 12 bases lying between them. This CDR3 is CASSLGQGLRNTIYF. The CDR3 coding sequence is TGTGCCAGCAGCTTAGGGCAGGGACTTAGAAACACCATATATTTT.

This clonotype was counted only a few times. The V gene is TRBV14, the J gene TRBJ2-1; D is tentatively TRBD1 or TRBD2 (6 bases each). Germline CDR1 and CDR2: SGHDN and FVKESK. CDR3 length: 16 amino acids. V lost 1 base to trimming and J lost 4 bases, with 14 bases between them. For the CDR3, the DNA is TGTGCCAGCAGCCAAGTCTCGGGGGCGAGATACAATGAGCAGTTCTTC. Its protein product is CASSQVSGARYNEQFF.

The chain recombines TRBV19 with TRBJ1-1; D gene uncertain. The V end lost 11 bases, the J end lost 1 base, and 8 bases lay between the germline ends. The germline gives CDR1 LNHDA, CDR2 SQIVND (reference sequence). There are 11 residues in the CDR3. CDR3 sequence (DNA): TGTGCCGTTGAACAGAACACTGAAGCTTTCTTT. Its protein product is CAVEQNTEAFF.

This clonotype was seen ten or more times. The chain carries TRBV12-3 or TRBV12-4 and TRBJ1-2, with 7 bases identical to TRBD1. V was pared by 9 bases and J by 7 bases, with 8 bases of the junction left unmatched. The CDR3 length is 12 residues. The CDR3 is CASRQGFAGYTF. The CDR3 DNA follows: TGTGCCAGTCGACAGGGATTCGCTGGCTACACCTTC.

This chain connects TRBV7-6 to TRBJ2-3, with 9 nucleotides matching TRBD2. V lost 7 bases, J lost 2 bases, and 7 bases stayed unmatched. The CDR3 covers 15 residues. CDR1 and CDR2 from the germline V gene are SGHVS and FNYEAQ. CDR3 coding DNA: TGTGCCAGCATCGCCCTAGCGGGGTCCACAGATACGCAGTATTTT. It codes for CASIALAGSTDTQYF.

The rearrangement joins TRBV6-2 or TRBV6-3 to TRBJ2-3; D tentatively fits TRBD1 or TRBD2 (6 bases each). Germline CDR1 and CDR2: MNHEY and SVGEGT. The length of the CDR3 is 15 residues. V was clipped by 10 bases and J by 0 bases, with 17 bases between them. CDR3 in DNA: TGTGCCACCAGGTGGGGGGCTGCTAGCACAGATACGCAGTATTTT. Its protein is CATRWGAASTDTQYF.

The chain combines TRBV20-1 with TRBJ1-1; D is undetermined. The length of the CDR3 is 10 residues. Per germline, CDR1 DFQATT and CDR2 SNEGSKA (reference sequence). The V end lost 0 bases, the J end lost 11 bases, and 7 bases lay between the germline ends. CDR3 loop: CSAREISAFF. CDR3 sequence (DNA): TGCAGTGCTAGAGAAATATCGGCTTTCTTT.

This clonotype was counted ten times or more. CDR3 loop: CASSRTGQGARNALVRNTIYF. The CDR3 DNA reads TGTGCCAGCAGCCGAACCGGGCAGGGGGCCCGTAATGCTCTTGTGCGAAACACCATATATTTT. The gene calls are TRBV7-2 and TRBJ1-3; 8 bases map to TRBD1. V lost 5 bases to trimming and J lost 5 bases; unmatched junction nucleotides: 26. CDR3 length: 21 residues. The V gene's germline CDR1 is SGHTA and CDR2 FQGNSA.

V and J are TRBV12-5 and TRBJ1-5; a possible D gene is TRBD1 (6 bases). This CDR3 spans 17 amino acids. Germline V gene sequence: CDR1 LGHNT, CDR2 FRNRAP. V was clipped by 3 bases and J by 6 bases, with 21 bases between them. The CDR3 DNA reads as TGTGCTAGTGGTTTTGGTACCGGGAAGGGGGGTTTTCAGCCCCAGCATTTT. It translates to CASGFGTGKGGFQPQHF.

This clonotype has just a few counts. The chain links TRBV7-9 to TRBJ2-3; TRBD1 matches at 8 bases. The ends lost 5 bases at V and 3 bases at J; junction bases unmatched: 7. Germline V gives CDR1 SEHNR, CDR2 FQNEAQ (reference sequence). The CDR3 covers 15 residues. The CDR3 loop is CASSLRQGMTDTQYF. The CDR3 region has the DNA TGTGCCAGCAGCCTAAGACAGGGGATGACAGATACGCAGTATTTT.

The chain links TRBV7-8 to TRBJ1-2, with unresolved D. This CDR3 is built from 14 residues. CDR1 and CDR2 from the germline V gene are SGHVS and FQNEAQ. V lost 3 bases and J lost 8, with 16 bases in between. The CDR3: CASSLSGLQRGYTF. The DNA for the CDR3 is TGTGCCAGCAGCTTGTCCGGGCTCCAGCGGGGCTACACCTTC.

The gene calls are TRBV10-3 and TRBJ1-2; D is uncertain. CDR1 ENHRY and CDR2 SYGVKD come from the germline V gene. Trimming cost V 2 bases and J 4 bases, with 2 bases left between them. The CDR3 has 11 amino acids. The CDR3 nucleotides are TGTGCCATCAGTGAGAGCTATGGCTACACCTTC. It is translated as CAISESYGYTF.

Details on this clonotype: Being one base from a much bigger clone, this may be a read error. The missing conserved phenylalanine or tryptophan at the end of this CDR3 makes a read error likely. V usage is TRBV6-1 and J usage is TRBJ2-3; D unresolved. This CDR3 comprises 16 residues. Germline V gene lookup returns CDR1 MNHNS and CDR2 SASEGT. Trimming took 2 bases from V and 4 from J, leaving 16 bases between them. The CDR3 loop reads CASSELVAIAADTQYI. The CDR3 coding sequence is TGTGCCAGCAGTGAACTGGTCGCGATCGCCGCAGATACGCAGTATATT.

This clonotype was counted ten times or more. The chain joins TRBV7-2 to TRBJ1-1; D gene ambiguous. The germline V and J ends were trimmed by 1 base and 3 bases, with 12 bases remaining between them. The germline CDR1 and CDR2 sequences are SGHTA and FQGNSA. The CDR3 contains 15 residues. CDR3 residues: CASSLEPQVDTEAFF. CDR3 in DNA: TGTGCCAGCAGCTTAGAACCCCAGGTAGACACTGAAGCTTTCTTT.

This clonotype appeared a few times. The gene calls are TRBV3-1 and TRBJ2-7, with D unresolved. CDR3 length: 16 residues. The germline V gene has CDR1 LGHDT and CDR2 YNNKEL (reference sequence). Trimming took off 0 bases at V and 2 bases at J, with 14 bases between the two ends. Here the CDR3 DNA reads TGTGCCAGCAGCCAAGATGGTGGTAGAGTGACCTACGAGCAGTACTTC. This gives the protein CASSQDGGRVTYEQYF.

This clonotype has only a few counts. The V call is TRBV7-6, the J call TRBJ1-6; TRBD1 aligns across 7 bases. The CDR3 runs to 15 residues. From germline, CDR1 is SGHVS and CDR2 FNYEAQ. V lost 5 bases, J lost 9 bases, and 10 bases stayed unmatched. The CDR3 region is CASSPTGDHISPLHF. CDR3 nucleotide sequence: TGTGCCAGCAGCCCCACAGGGGACCATATTTCACCCCTCCACTTT.

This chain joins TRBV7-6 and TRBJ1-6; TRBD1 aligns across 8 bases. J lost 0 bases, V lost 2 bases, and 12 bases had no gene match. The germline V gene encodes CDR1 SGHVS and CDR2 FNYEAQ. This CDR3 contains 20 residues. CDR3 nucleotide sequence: TGTGCCAGCAGCTTAAGACCCGGAGGGGACAGGAGCTCCTATAATTCACCCCTCCACTTT. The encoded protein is CASSLRPGGDRSSYNSPLHF.

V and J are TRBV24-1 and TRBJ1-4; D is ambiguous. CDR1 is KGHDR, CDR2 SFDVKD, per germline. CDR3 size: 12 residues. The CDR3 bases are TGTGACACGGGCGGGAGTCAGGAAAAACTGTTTTTT. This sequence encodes CDTGGSQEKLFF.

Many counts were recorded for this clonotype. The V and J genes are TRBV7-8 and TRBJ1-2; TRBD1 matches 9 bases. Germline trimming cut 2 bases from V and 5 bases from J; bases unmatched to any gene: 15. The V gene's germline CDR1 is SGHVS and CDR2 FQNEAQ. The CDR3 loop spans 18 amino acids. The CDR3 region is CASSLPGQGRIEEYGYTF. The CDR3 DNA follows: TGTGCCAGCAGCTTACCCGGACAGGGGCGGATTGAAGAATATGGCTACACCTTC.

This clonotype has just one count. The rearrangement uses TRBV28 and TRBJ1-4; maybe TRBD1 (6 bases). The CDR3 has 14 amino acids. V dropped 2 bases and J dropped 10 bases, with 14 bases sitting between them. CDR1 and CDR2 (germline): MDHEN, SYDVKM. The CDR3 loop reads CASSLQGSRGKLFF. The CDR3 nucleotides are TGTGCCAGCAGTTTACAGGGGAGCCGGGGAAAACTGTTTTTT.

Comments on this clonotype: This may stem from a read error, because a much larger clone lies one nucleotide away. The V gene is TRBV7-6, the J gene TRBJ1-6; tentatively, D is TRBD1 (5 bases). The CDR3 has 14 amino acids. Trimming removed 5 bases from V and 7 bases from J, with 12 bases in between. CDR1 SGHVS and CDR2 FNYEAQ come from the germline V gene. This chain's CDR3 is CASSQKGPNSPLHF. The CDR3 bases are TGTGCCAGCAGCCAGAAGGGGCCCAATTCACCCCTCCACTTT.

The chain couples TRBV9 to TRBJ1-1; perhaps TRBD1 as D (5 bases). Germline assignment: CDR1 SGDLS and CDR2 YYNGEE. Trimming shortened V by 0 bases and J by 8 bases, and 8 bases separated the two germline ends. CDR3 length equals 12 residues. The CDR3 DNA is TGTGCCAGCAGCGTAGTGGCAGGGGAAGCTTTCTTT. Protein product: CASSVVAGEAFF.

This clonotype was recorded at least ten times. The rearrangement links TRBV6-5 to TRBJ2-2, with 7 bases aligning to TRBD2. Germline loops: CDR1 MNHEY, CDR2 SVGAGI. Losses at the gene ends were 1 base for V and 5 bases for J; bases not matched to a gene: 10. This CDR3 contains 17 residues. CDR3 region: CASSYFPGGGGTGELFF. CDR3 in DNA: TGTGCCAGCAGTTACTTCCCGGGCGGGGGAGGAACCGGGGAGCTGTTTTTT.